The T cell receptor (beta chain) described here comes from a study of blood T cell repertoires in COVID-19. The repertoire was sequenced with immunoSEQ multiplex PCR; TCRdb's copy has only in-frame clones and lacks some. The sample carries around 200,000 clones, less than 80% recorded once. V trimming: 3 bases; J trimming: 8 bases; junction bases outside the gene matches: 5. This CDR3 comprises 14 residues. Looked up from germline, CDR1 is SGHTA and CDR2 is FQGNSA. This chain joins TRBV7-2 and TRBJ2-1; 9 bases align to TRBD1. The specimen was peripheral blood. This TCR was recovered from a woman aged 45-65 years with acute or convalescent COVID-19. CDR3 protein: CASSLDRGNYEQFF. The CDR3, as DNA: TGTGCCAGCAGCTTGGACAGGGGTAATTATGAGCAGTTCTTC. The full variable domain, with the rest looked up from reference TRBV7-2 and TRBJ2-1, is GAGVSQSPSNKVTEKGKDVELRCDPISGHTALYWYRQSLGQGLEFLIYFQGNSAPDKSGLPSDRFSAERTGGSVSTLTIQRTQQEDSAVYLCASSLDRGNYEQFFGPGTRLTVL.